A selection of T cell receptor beta chains follows, all from one sample in a study of blood T cell repertoires in COVID-19. Repertoires were generated with immunoSEQ multiplex PCR, while TCRdb's copy carries only in-frame clones and drops some. The profile shows about 62,000 clones, roughly 90% of them singletons. Material for sequencing was peripheral blood. The receptor set was obtained from a human donor in a cohort sampled during active COVID-19. CDR3s include the opening cysteine and the closing phenylalanine or tryptophan. A D gene is named only where the DNA matches it firmly. Rows give clone size only sometimes, using once, few, many, or a class for an expanded clone.

v_gene: TRBV5-5; d_gene: -; abundance: -; j_gene: TRBJ1-6; CDR3nt: TGTGCCAGCAGCTTGGATCCGGGGCGGGGATCACCCCTCCACTTT; CDR3aa: CASSLDPGRGSPLHF
v_gene: TRBV4-3; d_gene: TRBD2; abundance: -; j_gene: TRBJ2-3; CDR3nt: TGCGCCAGCAGCCCGTCTAGCGGGGGGAGCACAGATACGCAGTATTTT; CDR3aa: CASSPSSGGSTDTQYF
v_gene: TRBV9; d_gene: TRBD2; abundance: -; j_gene: TRBJ2-7; CDR3nt: TGTGCCAGCAGCCCAAGACTAGCGGCAAACTACGAGCAGTACTTC; CDR3aa: CASSPRLAANYEQYF
v_gene: TRBV5-1; d_gene: -; abundance: -; j_gene: TRBJ1-2; CDR3nt: TGCGCCAGCAGCTTGGGTTTGACAGGAGACTACACCTTC; CDR3aa: CASSLGLTGDYTF
v_gene: TRBV27; d_gene: TRBD2; abundance: -; j_gene: TRBJ2-1; CDR3nt: TGTGCCAGCAGTTTTCAACTAGCGGGAGTAGGCAATGAGCAGTTCTTC; CDR3aa: CASSFQLAGVGNEQFF
v_gene: TRBV9; d_gene: TRBD2; abundance: -; j_gene: TRBJ2-3; CDR3nt: TGTGCCAGCAACCAACCGGGACTAGGTCCGTACCCCCCCTCAACAGATACGCAGTATTTT; CDR3aa: CASNQPGLGPYPPSTDTQYF
v_gene: TRBV19; d_gene: TRBD1; abundance: -; j_gene: TRBJ2-1; CDR3nt: TGTGCCAGTAGTGCCTGGACAGGGGTACTTGCCAACAATGAGCAGTTCTTC; CDR3aa: CASSAWTGVLANNEQFF
v_gene: TRBV7-9; d_gene: -; abundance: -; j_gene: TRBJ2-5; CDR3nt: TGTGCCAGCAGCTTAGGTAGCTCGGAGACCCAGTACTTC; CDR3aa: CASSLGSSETQYF
v_gene: TRBV7-2; d_gene: TRBD2; abundance: once; j_gene: TRBJ2-2; CDR3nt: TGTGCCAGCAGCCTTAGCGGGGTTAACACCGGGGAGCTGTTTTTT; CDR3aa: CASSLSGVNTGELFF
v_gene: TRBV4-2; d_gene: -; abundance: once; j_gene: TRBJ1-2; CDR3nt: TGTGCCAGCAGCCAACAGGACATCCTGCGGTACACCTTC; CDR3aa: CASSQQDILRYTF
v_gene: TRBV9; d_gene: TRBD2; abundance: -; j_gene: TRBJ2-3; CDR3nt: TGTGCCAGCAGCGCGGGCCTAGCGGGAGAAGCAGATACGCAGTATTTT; CDR3aa: CASSAGLAGEADTQYF
v_gene: TRBV3-1/TRBV3-2; d_gene: TRBD2; abundance: -; j_gene: TRBJ2-1; CDR3nt: TGTGCCAGCAGTCGACTAGCGGGGGTCCACAATGAGCAGTTCTTC; CDR3aa: CASSRLAGVHNEQFF
v_gene: TRBV7-2; d_gene: TRBD2; abundance: -; j_gene: TRBJ2-1; CDR3nt: TGTGCCAGCAGCTCTACCGGGACTAGCCGTGCAGGTGAGCAGTTCTTC; CDR3aa: CASSSTGTSRAGEQFF
v_gene: TRBV15; d_gene: -; abundance: -; j_gene: TRBJ2-5; CDR3nt: TGTGCCACCAGCAAAGACCCAGGGATAGAGACCCAGTACTTC; CDR3aa: CATSKDPGIETQYF
v_gene: TRBV9; d_gene: -; abundance: -; j_gene: TRBJ1-3; CDR3nt: TGTGCCAGCAGCGCTTACAGGGAAGTCGGTGGAAACACCATATATTTT; CDR3aa: CASSAYREVGGNTIYF
v_gene: TRBV28; d_gene: TRBD1; abundance: -; j_gene: TRBJ2-7; CDR3nt: TGTGCCAGCAGATCCGACAGGGGCGATCCATACGAGCAGTACTTC; CDR3aa: CASRSDRGDPYEQYF
v_gene: TRBV7-2; d_gene: -; abundance: -; j_gene: TRBJ2-1; CDR3nt: TGTGCCAGCAGCTTAGTGGGACAAATCTCCTACAATGAGCAGTTCTTC; CDR3aa: CASSLVGQISYNEQFF
v_gene: TRBV4-3; d_gene: -; abundance: -; j_gene: TRBJ2-7; CDR3nt: TGCGCCAGCAGCCCCGGGACTTTAAGAGGCGAGCAGTACTTC; CDR3aa: CASSPGTLRGEQYF
v_gene: TRBV5-4; d_gene: TRBD2; abundance: -; j_gene: TRBJ2-3; CDR3nt: TGTGCCACATCCGGGACTAGCGGGAGGTGGGGCACAGATACGCAGTATTTT; CDR3aa: CATSGTSGRWGTDTQYF
v_gene: TRBV2; d_gene: -; abundance: few; j_gene: TRBJ1-1; CDR3nt: TGTGCCAGCAGCCTGAATGGGGCCTACACTGAAGCTTTCTTT; CDR3aa: CASSLNGAYTEAFF
v_gene: TRBV3-1/TRBV3-2; d_gene: -; abundance: -; j_gene: TRBJ2-1; CDR3nt: TGTGCCAGCAGCCAAGTGAGGAGCTCCTACAATGAGCAGTTCTTC; CDR3aa: CASSQVRSSYNEQFF
v_gene: TRBV11-3; d_gene: TRBD2; abundance: -; j_gene: TRBJ2-1; CDR3nt: TGTGCCAGCAGCTTAGGCGAGGACGGAGGACTAGCGGGAGGCAATGAGCAGTTCTTC; CDR3aa: CASSLGEDGGLAGGNEQFF
v_gene: TRBV19; d_gene: TRBD2; abundance: -; j_gene: TRBJ2-1; CDR3nt: TGTGCCAGTAGTATATGGACTAGCGGGTTCTACAATGAGCAGTTCTTC; CDR3aa: CASSIWTSGFYNEQFF
v_gene: TRBV5-1; d_gene: TRBD2; abundance: -; j_gene: TRBJ2-7; CDR3nt: TGCGCCAGCAGCTTGAAATCCCCCAGCGGGGGCCCCTACGAGCAGTACTTC; CDR3aa: CASSLKSPSGGPYEQYF
v_gene: TRBV9; d_gene: -; abundance: -; j_gene: TRBJ2-7; CDR3nt: TGTGCCAGCAGCACAGGGGGGGAAGTAACCTACGAGCAGTACTTC; CDR3aa: CASSTGGEVTYEQYF
v_gene: TRBV19; d_gene: TRBD1; abundance: -; j_gene: TRBJ1-1; CDR3nt: TGTGCCAGTAGTACTCAAGGGGGCCTAGGAGCTTTCTTT; CDR3aa: CASSTQGGLGAFF
v_gene: TRBV20-1; d_gene: -; abundance: -; j_gene: TRBJ1-1; CDR3nt: TGCAGTGCCCCCCTTGGAGGAGCTTTCTTT; CDR3aa: CSAPLGGAFF
v_gene: TRBV7-2; d_gene: -; abundance: -; j_gene: TRBJ1-5; CDR3nt: TGTGCCAGCAGCTTAACAGGGTCCTATAGCAATCAGCCCCAGCATTTT; CDR3aa: CASSLTGSYSNQPQHF
v_gene: TRBV29-1; d_gene: TRBD2; abundance: -; j_gene: TRBJ2-1; CDR3nt: TGCAGCGTTGAAGAAGGAGCGGGGCCCTCCTACAATGAGCAGTTCTTC; CDR3aa: CSVEEGAGPSYNEQFF
v_gene: TRBV16; d_gene: TRBD2; abundance: -; j_gene: TRBJ2-7; CDR3nt: TGTGCCAGCAGCCAGCGGACTAGCGGGAGTGGCACTTACGAGCAGTACTTC; CDR3aa: CASSQRTSGSGTYEQYF
v_gene: TRBV3-1/TRBV3-2; d_gene: TRBD2; abundance: few; j_gene: TRBJ2-5; CDR3nt: TGTGCCAGCAGCCAAGGGCCTAGCGGGGGGGTAGAGACCCAGTACTTC; CDR3aa: CASSQGPSGGVETQYF
v_gene: TRBV12-3/TRBV12-4; d_gene: -; abundance: -; j_gene: TRBJ2-1; CDR3nt: TGTGCCAGCAGTTTGGTCCGGGACAATGAGCAGTTCTTC; CDR3aa: CASSLVRDNEQFF
v_gene: TRBV27; d_gene: -; abundance: -; j_gene: TRBJ1-2; CDR3nt: TGTGCCAGCAGTTTATTAGCCGGGATTGACTATGGCTACACCTTC; CDR3aa: CASSLLAGIDYGYTF
v_gene: TRBV19; d_gene: -; abundance: -; j_gene: TRBJ1-1; CDR3nt: TGTGCCAGTAGTCAGTCGGGTCCCACTGAAGCTTTCTTT; CDR3aa: CASSQSGPTEAFF
v_gene: TRBV29-1; d_gene: TRBD1; abundance: -; j_gene: TRBJ1-4; CDR3nt: TGCAGCGGACAGGGGGCAGGCGAAAAACTGTTTTTT; CDR3aa: CSGQGAGEKLFF
v_gene: TRBV5-4; d_gene: -; abundance: -; j_gene: TRBJ2-1; CDR3nt: TGTGCCAGCAGCGGCCACCGAAATGAGCAGTTCTTC; CDR3aa: CASSGHRNEQFF
v_gene: TRBV9; d_gene: TRBD2; abundance: -; j_gene: TRBJ2-1; CDR3nt: TGTGCCAGCAGCGCGGGCCCCGGGACTAGGGGCTACAATGAGCAGTTCTTC; CDR3aa: CASSAGPGTRGYNEQFF
v_gene: TRBV27; d_gene: -; abundance: -; j_gene: TRBJ1-4; CDR3nt: TGTGCCAGCAGGAAATCGTGGGGAGGTGATGAAAAACTGTTTTTT; CDR3aa: CASRKSWGGDEKLFF
v_gene: TRBV18; d_gene: -; abundance: -; j_gene: TRBJ1-5; CDR3nt: TGTGCCAGCACGGACAGCACGGTTCAGCCCCAGCATTTT; CDR3aa: CASTDSTVQPQHF
v_gene: TRBV4-3; d_gene: -; abundance: few; j_gene: TRBJ2-7; CDR3nt: TGCGCCAGCAGCCAAGGGTCGGGACTCTTCTACGAGCAGTACTTC; CDR3aa: CASSQGSGLFYEQYF
v_gene: TRBV27; d_gene: -; abundance: -; j_gene: TRBJ1-5; CDR3nt: TGTGCCAGCAGTTTAGGCGGGGAGGGTCAGCCCCAGCATTTT; CDR3aa: CASSLGGEGQPQHF
v_gene: TRBV9; d_gene: TRBD1; abundance: -; j_gene: TRBJ1-3; CDR3nt: TGTGCCAGCAGCCAGATGGACAGGGTTTACGGAAACACCATATATTTT; CDR3aa: CASSQMDRVYGNTIYF
v_gene: TRBV28; d_gene: TRBD1; abundance: -; j_gene: TRBJ2-5; CDR3nt: TGTGCCAGCAGTTCACCTGGACAGGGGGTAGAGACCCAGTACTTC; CDR3aa: CASSSPGQGVETQYF
v_gene: TRBV7-7; d_gene: -; abundance: -; j_gene: TRBJ2-7; CDR3nt: TGTGCTAGCAGCTTAGGCGCGGGCTTCTCCTACGAGCAGTACTTC; CDR3aa: CASSLGAGFSYEQYF
v_gene: TRBV6-1; d_gene: TRBD2; abundance: -; j_gene: TRBJ2-7; CDR3nt: TGTGCCAGCAGTGGAGCTCCTAGCGGGGGATACTACGAGCAGTACTTC; CDR3aa: CASSGAPSGGYYEQYF
v_gene: TRBV3-1/TRBV3-2; d_gene: -; abundance: -; j_gene: TRBJ2-3; CDR3nt: TGTGCCAGCAGCCCCGGGAGCACAGATACGCAGTATTTT; CDR3aa: CASSPGSTDTQYF
v_gene: TRBV6-5; d_gene: -; abundance: -; j_gene: TRBJ1-1; CDR3nt: TGTGCCAGCAGTTACTCTGGCGGAAAGAACACTGAAGCTTTCTTT; CDR3aa: CASSYSGGKNTEAFF
v_gene: TRBV19; d_gene: -; abundance: -; j_gene: TRBJ2-7; CDR3nt: TGTGCCAGTAGTAGGGCGTGGGGGGACGAGCAGTACTTC; CDR3aa: CASSRAWGDEQYF
v_gene: TRBV19; d_gene: -; abundance: -; j_gene: TRBJ1-1; CDR3nt: TGTGCCAGTAGCTCCCTGGCAGGCATGAACACTGAAGCTTTCTTT; CDR3aa: CASSSLAGMNTEAFF
v_gene: TRBV10-3; d_gene: -; abundance: -; j_gene: TRBJ2-7; CDR3nt: TGTGCCATCAGTCGCGACAGTACCTACGAGCAGTACTTC; CDR3aa: CAISRDSTYEQYF
v_gene: TRBV28; d_gene: TRBD1; abundance: -; j_gene: TRBJ2-6; CDR3nt: TGTGCCAGCCGTTTCCTACAGGGGAGTGCGGGGGCCAACGTCCTGACTTTC; CDR3aa: CASRFLQGSAGANVLTF
v_gene: TRBV19; d_gene: TRBD1; abundance: -; j_gene: TRBJ2-7; CDR3nt: TGTGCCAGTAGTGCACAGGGGTTCTCCTACGAGCAGTACTTC; CDR3aa: CASSAQGFSYEQYF